The 26 T cell receptor beta chains below come from one sample, sequenced in a study of beta chain features in type 1 diabetes. As every portion of the isolated RNA was reverse transcribed, the sequencing read expressed TCRB transcripts. Measured with immunoSEQ multiplex PCR; TCRdb has only the in-frame clones, and not every one. The sample contains 850,000 to 900,000 clones, 15% to 20% of which appear only once. The sample comprised naive CD4+ T cells from blood. These receptors were obtained from a woman under 30 in good health.

This clone turned up a few times. The rearrangement uses TRBV13 and TRBJ2-3, with 7 bases fitting TRBD2. V lost 0 bases to trimming and J lost 2 bases; unmatched junction nucleotides: 11. Germline V gene data show CDR1 as PRHDT and CDR2 as FYEKMQ (reference sequence). This CDR3 comprises 18 residues. CDR3 protein: CASSLGRIAGAHTDTQYF. The CDR3 DNA follows: TGTGCCAGCAGCTTAGGCAGGATAGCGGGCGCCCACACAGATACGCAGTATTTT. Drawing the rest from reference TRBV13 and TRBJ2-3, the complete variable domain is AAGVIQSPRHLIKEKRETATLKCYPIPRHDTVYWYQQGPGQDPQFLISFYEKMQSDKGSIPDRFSAQQFSDYHSELNMSSLELGDSALYFCASSLGRIAGAHTDTQYFGPGTRLTVL.

The CDR3 loop reads CASSKNAGAREQYF. The CDR3 nucleotides are TGTGCCAGCAGCAAGAATGCAGGGGCACGGGAGCAGTACTTC. This chain uses TRBV21-1 with TRBJ2-7; the table's D gene call, TRBD1, was not cross checked with the DNA. TRBV21-1 is marked as a pseudogene. CDR3 length: 14 amino acids.

In this sample, this clone turned up a few times. The V call is TRBV4-2, the J call TRBJ2-7; 9 bases match TRBD1. This CDR3 contains 16 residues. Trimming took 1 base from V and 3 from J; bases not matched to a gene: 7. Germline values: CDR1 LGHNA, CDR2 YNFKEQ. This CDR3 reads CASSQAGRQGVYEQYF. CDR3 bases: TGTGCCAGCAGCCAAGCCGGACGACAGGGGGTCTACGAGCAGTACTTC.

This clone turned up a few times. The V and J genes are TRBV13 and TRBJ1-2; TRBD1 aligns across 8 bases. In germline, CDR1 is PRHDT, CDR2 FYEKMQ (reference sequence). This CDR3 is 14 amino acids long. J lost 8 bases, V lost 0 bases, and 5 bases had no gene match. The CDR3 bases are TGTGCCAGCAGCTTAGGGACAGGGGATCGGGGCTACACCTTC. Protein sequence: CASSLGTGDRGYTF.

The rearrangement links TRBV27 to TRBJ2-1, with 7 bases identical to TRBD1. Germline CDR1 and CDR2: MNHEY and SMNVEV (reference sequence). The V gene end was trimmed by 6 bases and the J gene end by 8 bases; junction bases not matched to a gene: 7. There are 13 residues in the CDR3. The chain's CDR3 is CASSPYRGDEQFF. CDR3 in DNA: TGTGCCAGCAGCCCTTACAGGGGAGATGAGCAGTTCTTC.

This clone showed up just a few times. The chain links TRBV4-3 to TRBJ1-2; a weak D match, TRBD1 (5 bases). The CDR3 is 15 amino acids. Trimming left V 1 base short and J 4 bases short, with 13 bases between. The V gene's germline CDR1 is LGHNA and CDR2 YSLEER. CDR3 sequence: CASSQVARGGYGYTF. Here the CDR3 DNA reads TGCGCCAGCAGCCAAGTCGCTAGGGGAGGCTATGGCTACACCTTC.

This clone turned up a few times. The chain is built from TRBV6-6 and TRBJ1-5, with TRBD1 matching over 10 bases. Looked up from germline, CDR1 is MNHNY and CDR2 is SVGAGI (reference sequence). V gave up 7 bases and J gave up 6 bases; unmatched junction bases: 6. This CDR3 is built from 14 residues. CDR3 bases: TGTGCCAGCACCAGGGGGACAGGGGTTCAGCCCCAGCATTTT. Protein product: CASTRGTGVQPQHF.

This clone was seen a few times. The CDR3 is CASSPPSGRPHEQFF. The CDR3 DNA sequence: TGTGCCAGCAGCCCCCCAAGCGGGAGACCGCACGAGCAGTTCTTC. The chain carries TRBV6-6 and TRBJ2-1; TRBD2 matches 8 bases. Looked up from germline, CDR1 is MNHNY and CDR2 is SVGAGI (reference sequence). The CDR3 totals 15 residues. V shed 6 bases, J shed 10 bases, and the junction held 14 bases outside the gene matches.

This clone was recorded a few times. The V gene is TRBV5-4, the J gene TRBJ2-7; D is unresolved. CDR3 length: 12 residues. The germline V and J ends were trimmed by 4 bases and 7 bases, with 12 bases remaining between them. Germline assignment: CDR1 SGHNT and CDR2 YYREEE (reference sequence). The CDR3 is CASSDFKSEQYF. CDR3 DNA: TGTGCCAGCAGCGACTTCAAATCAGAGCAGTACTTC.

V gene TRBV2 combines with J gene TRBJ2-7; D remains ambiguous. Germline V lookup: CDR1 SNHLY, CDR2 FYNNEI. The germline V and J ends were trimmed by 8 bases and 7 bases, with 18 bases remaining between them. This CDR3 has 13 amino acids. The CDR3, as DNA: TGTGCCAGCTCGAGAGTCGGGCCCCGGGAGCAGTACTTC. This gives the protein CASSRVGPREQYF.

CDR3 sequence: CASSYSTAKRDTQYF. CDR3 DNA: TGTGCCAGCAGTTACTCGACTGCAAAAAGGGATACGCAGTATTTT. This chain joins TRBV6-6 and TRBJ2-3; D is undetermined. This CDR3 region has 15 residues. Trimming shortened V by 0 bases and J by 6 bases, and 13 bases separated the two germline ends. Germline CDR1 and CDR2: MNHNY and SVGAGI (reference sequence).

The chain employs TRBV27 and TRBJ2-2, with D tentatively TRBD2 (6 bases). Germline-derived CDR1 and CDR2 are MNHEY and SMNVEV (reference sequence). V lost 7 bases, J lost 4 bases, and 16 bases lay in between. The CDR3 sequence is 15 residues long. The CDR3 DNA sequence: TGTGCCAGCACCCGCGGGGACTTCCGCACCGGGGAGCTGTTTTTT. Translation: CASTRGDFRTGELFF.

CDR3 region: CASSVGASGVQETQYF. In DNA, the CDR3 is TGTGCCAGCAGCGTAGGGGCTAGCGGGGTCCAAGAGACCCAGTACTTC. The chain couples TRBV9 to TRBJ2-5; 9 bases are shared with TRBD2. The CDR3 runs 16 residues. Germline assignment: CDR1 SGDLS and CDR2 YYNGEE. Trimming at V came to 0 bases and at J to 1 base, leaving 4 bases not matched to a gene.

This clone showed up just a few times. The chain is built from TRBV5-6 and TRBJ2-3, with TRBD1 as a possible D gene (6 bases). The CDR3 runs to 16 residues. The V end was cut by 0 bases, the J end by 4 bases, with 15 bases between. Germline values: CDR1 SGHDT, CDR2 YYEEEE. This CDR3 is CASSLAAGAASDTQYF. In DNA form, the CDR3 reads TGTGCCAGCAGCTTGGCGGCAGGGGCTGCGTCAGATACGCAGTATTTT.

The chain links TRBV2 to TRBJ2-2; D remains ambiguous. The germline V gene has CDR1 SNHLY and CDR2 FYNNEI. The V end lost 4 bases, the J end lost 6 bases, and 9 bases lay between the germline ends. The CDR3 has 13 amino acids. CDR3: CASSGVSAGELFF. As DNA, the CDR3 is TGTGCCAGCAGTGGCGTTTCTGCCGGGGAGCTGTTTTTT.

This clone was picked up a small number of times. The V and J genes are TRBV6-5 and TRBJ2-6, with TRBD2 as a possible D gene (5 bases). There are 16 residues in the CDR3. CDR1 and CDR2 (germline): MNHEY, SVGAGI. Trimming cost V 0 bases and J 0 bases, with 6 bases left between them. For the CDR3, the DNA is TGTGCCAGCAGTTACTCGGGGAGCTCTGGGGCCAACGTCCTGACTTTC. Translating gives CASSYSGSSGANVLTF.

The gene calls are TRBV15 and TRBJ1-2; D unclear. CDR3 size: 15 residues. The V and J ends lost 0 bases and 2 bases respectively, with 10 bases between them. Per germline, CDR1 LNHNV and CDR2 YYDKDF (reference sequence). Here the CDR3 DNA reads TGTGCCACCAGCAGAGATCCCGGCAGAAACTATGGCTACACCTTC. Its protein is CATSRDPGRNYGYTF.

This chain links TRBV5-8 with TRBJ2-7; possible D gene TRBD1, 6 bases. Trimming took 3 bases from V and 7 from J, leaving 14 bases between them. The CDR3 extends over 13 amino acids. Germline CDR1 is SGHTS and CDR2 is YDEGEE. Here the CDR3 reads CASSSIWGREQYF. The CDR3, as DNA: TGTGCCAGCAGCTCCATCTGGGGGCGGGAGCAGTACTTC.

The J gene is TRBJ2-3, the V gene TRBV18; possibly TRBD2 for D (5 bases). This CDR3 is 18 amino acids long. V lost 3 bases and J lost 4, with 23 bases in between. Germline V CDR1 and CDR2: KGHSH, LQKENI. CDR3 protein: CASSPVVSGSSFPDTQYF. The CDR3 DNA follows: TGTGCCAGCTCACCTGTGGTAAGCGGATCGAGCTTCCCAGATACGCAGTATTTT.

The chain links TRBV28 to TRBJ2-7; no firm D call. Trimming stripped 3 bases from V and 2 bases from J, with 5 bases between. The CDR3 totals 12 residues. Germline CDR1 is MDHEN and CDR2 is SYDVKM. The DNA for the CDR3 is TGTGCCAGCAGTTTTACCCCCTACGAGCAGTACTTC. This encodes CASSFTPYEQYF.

This sequence joins TRBV18 and TRBJ1-4, with TRBD1 as a possible D gene (6 bases). Deletions cut 5 bases from V and 0 bases from J, with 10 bases between. This CDR3 has 15 amino acids. In germline, CDR1 is KGHSH, CDR2 LQKENI. CDR3 sequence (DNA): TGTGCCAGCTCATGGACAGCTGCAACTAATGAAAAACTGTTTTTT. Translating gives CASSWTAATNEKLFF.

The chain links TRBV6-5 to TRBJ2-5; D tentatively fits TRBD1 or TRBD2 (5 bases each). The end of the DNA aligns better with TRBJ2-7, so the J call may be wrong. CDR3 length equals 15 residues. The germline CDR1 and CDR2 sequences are MNHEY and SVGAGI. CDR3 in DNA: TGTGCCAGCGGGGCAGCCGGACTGAGCTCCTACGAGCAGTACTTC. It specifies CASGAAGLSSYEQYF.

CDR3 sequence: CASSPQGGEQYF. CDR3 in DNA: TGTGCCAGCAGCCCGCAAGGGGGCGAGCAGTACTTC. The chain combines TRBV11-2 with TRBJ2-7, with D tentatively TRBD1 (6 bases). Trimming shortened V by 5 bases and J by 6 bases, and 11 bases separated the two germline ends. Germline loops: CDR1 SGHAT, CDR2 FQNNGV. This CDR3 has 12 amino acids.

The sample holds a few counts of this clone. The chain couples TRBV5-1 to TRBJ2-7, with 12 positions matching TRBD2. Trimming removed 0 bases from V and 4 bases from J; junction bases left unmatched: 5. Germline values: CDR1 SGHRS, CDR2 YFSETQ. The CDR3 length is 16 residues. CDR3 protein: CASSLARTSGTYEQYF. The CDR3 DNA is TGCGCCAGCAGCTTGGCCAGGACTAGCGGGACATACGAGCAGTACTTC.

There are a few counts of this clone. The chain couples TRBV2 to TRBJ2-5; 10 bases fit TRBD2. The V and J ends lost 3 bases and 4 bases, in that order; junction bases with no gene match: 17. This CDR3 contains 19 residues. Germline V gene data show CDR1 as SNHLY and CDR2 as FYNNEI. CDR3 residues: CASSDSVGLAGVRGETQYF. The CDR3 DNA reads as TGTGCCAGCAGTGATTCTGTTGGGCTAGCGGGAGTGAGGGGAGAGACCCAGTACTTC.

This clone was recorded once. The J gene is TRBJ2-2, the V gene TRBV7-9, with unresolved D. V was shortened by 2 bases and J by 0 bases, with 10 bases between the two germline ends. Germline CDR1 is SEHNR and CDR2 is FQNEAQ (reference sequence). The CDR3 consists of 16 residues. The CDR3 is CASSLLSLANTGELFF. CDR3 bases: TGTGCCAGCAGCTTACTGTCCCTCGCGAACACCGGGGAGCTGTTTTTT.